One TCR beta chain is described in this entry. This clone was seen a few times. What this receptor recognizes is not known. The record has no base qualities; no much larger clone is one base away. Library prep was done by the immunoSEQ multiplex PCR assay. TCRdb took over this immuneACCESS table, retaining in-frame rearrangements with V and J assigned. Such tables are incomplete; in checked studies, under half of the missing clones stem from an unresolved V gene, and the remainder is unexplained. Here the sample has some 660,000 clones; 80% to 90% occur a single time. The top ten clones comprise 0.0094% of the sample. The data were obtained in a study of shared T cell receptors in the human thymus listed by TCRdb under 2021. As for the study more broadly: The study investigated the way shared, self-reactive T-cell receptor alpha chains are produced in the human thymus.

In the germline V gene, CDR1 corresponds to MNHEY and CDR2 to SVGAGI. Here V drops 6 bases and J drops 3 bases, and the junction holds 7 bases not matched to any gene. The CDR3, cysteine through phenylalanine, is 14 amino acids long. Only the CDR3 part of the read is kept: 42 bases, read in frame from the first base. These data were likewise used in another study, on human thymus T cells. The second study's authors report: Immunologically healthy infants undergoing open corrective cardiac surgery for congenital heart defects in Finland were used as donors. Thymus tissue was obtained as surgical resects removed during corrective cardiac surgery. V and J gene segment usage appeared biased in both thymic and peripheral blood repertoires. The related research found that thymic TCR repertoires overlapped highly between unrelated individuals. The study characterized TCR alpha and beta repertoires from fewer than ten infant thymus samples and a few related peripheral blood samples. The cohort included about 6 male and a couple of female infants, with donor ages spanning 7 to 244 days. After being mechanically released from the tissue, thymocytes were kept at -70 degrees C in pellets of about 8.5-32 million cells. A QIAsymphony instrument was used to extract genomic DNA from frozen cell pellets. TCRB and TCRAD loci were amplified from a standardized quantity of quality-controlled genomic DNA using the immunoSEQ multiplex PCR assay. The V(D)J region was spanned by amplicons of a length sufficient to cover the CDR3 and to identify V and J genes. The amplicons were sequenced on an Illumina platform via the commercial immunoSEQ service. Corrections for primer bias and sequencing errors followed previously described methods, while TCRAD and TCRB definitions were based on the IMGT database. Repertoires were analysed with immunoSEQ Analyzer 3.0 and VDJTools, covering basic statistics, V/J segment usage, diversity estimates, rarefaction and pairwise overlap. Diversity was estimated with Chao1, ChaoE, Efron-Thisted, Shannon and inverse Simpson indices, and also on datasets down-sampled to the smallest sample. Repertoire overlap was assessed by strict matching of CDR3 nucleotide sequence, V gene and J gene, and clustering was done by Jaccard-based multidimensional scaling. On average, thymus samples gave 800,000 or so unique TCRB clonotypes, whereas blood samples gave some 84,000.

This TCR derives from a boy less than two years old with a congenital heart defect. Donor details come from another sample of the same person, matched by shared clones. Sequenced material: thymocytes. This chain is built from TRBV6-5 and TRBJ1-1; the junction holds 7 bases that match TRBD1. The CDR3 region reads CASRPPQGHTEAFF. The sequenced DNA is TGTGCCAGCAGGCCCCCACAGGGGCACACTGAAGCTTTCTTT.